This entry lists 22 T cell receptor beta chains sequenced from one sample in a study of response to subunit inactivated influenza vaccine. TCRdb reprocessed the RT-PCR reads with MiXCR, giving one entry per CDR3 protein. The profile covers more than 700,000 distinct CDR3 sequences, with 21% appearing a single time and roughly 10% taken by the ten largest. The sample in question was PBMCs from blood, obtained 5 days after vaccination. Receptors were obtained from a man aged 45-65 years who received an inactivated influenza vaccine.

A few counts support this clonotype. The chain joins TRBV28 to TRBJ2-7; D tentatively fits TRBD1 or TRBD2 (5 bases each). Germline V lookup: CDR1 MDHEN, CDR2 SYDVKM. Trimming pared 7 bases from V and 0 bases from J, leaving 13 bases between. CDR3 size: 14 residues. The CDR3 loop is CASTRDGLSYEQYF. CDR3 DNA: TGTGCCAGCACACGGGACGGACTCTCCTACGAGCAGTACTTC.

This clonotype turned up a few times. The rearrangement joins TRBV29-1 to TRBJ2-7, with a weak D call TRBD2 (6 bases). Germline CDR1 SQVTM, CDR2 ANQGSEA. The CDR3 sequence is 13 residues long. Trimming removed 4 bases from V and 5 bases from J, with 15 bases in between. The CDR3: CSVGGFREDEQYF. The DNA for the CDR3 is TGCAGCGTTGGAGGTTTTAGGGAGGACGAGCAGTACTTC.

The J gene is TRBJ2-3, the V gene TRBV21-1; the D segment call TRBD1 is taken from the table without a DNA check. TRBV21-1 is assigned pseudogene status. This CDR3 has 14 amino acids. CDR3 in DNA: TGTGCCAGCAGCGAGGGACAGGAGCTAGATACGCAGTATTTT. It specifies CASSEGQELDTQYF.

The sample holds a few counts of this clonotype. The V call is TRBV6-1, the J call TRBJ2-3; 10 nucleotides line up with TRBD2. CDR3 length: 17 residues. Trimming at V came to 6 bases and at J to 2 bases, leaving 11 bases not matched to a gene. CDR1 MNHNS and CDR2 SASEGT come from the germline V gene. Here the CDR3 DNA reads TGTGCCAGCAGGGGCATACGGACTAGCGGTAACACAGATACGCAGTATTTT. Amino acids: CASRGIRTSGNTDTQYF.

The chain carries TRBV7-2 and TRBJ2-3; D not resolved. Between the trimmed V and J ends, which lost 2 bases and 0 bases, there was a span of 9 bases. In germline, CDR1 is SGHTA, CDR2 FQGNSA. CDR3 length equals 15 residues. The CDR3, as DNA: TGTGCCAGCAGCTTATTACCAATAAGCACAGATACGCAGTATTTT. Amino acids: CASSLLPISTDTQYF.

The chain is built from TRBV19 and TRBJ1-5; 7 nucleotides agree with TRBD1. In germline, CDR1 is LNHDA, CDR2 SQIVND (reference sequence). The CDR3 extends over 13 amino acids. V shed 6 bases, J shed 7 bases, and the junction held 6 bases outside the gene matches. CDR3 nucleotides: TGTGCCAGTAGGGCGACAGGGCAGCAGCCCCAGCATTTT. Protein: CASRATGQQPQHF.

The V gene is TRBV6-4, the J gene TRBJ2-1; D remains unclear. This CDR3 has 11 residues. Germline V gene lookup returns CDR1 MRHNA and CDR2 SNTAGT. Trimming pared 10 bases from V and 4 bases from J, leaving 8 bases between. CDR3: CATKTYNEQFF. CDR3 nucleotides: TGTGCCACCAAGACTTACAATGAGCAGTTCTTC.

This clonotype was seen many times. This chain links TRBV20-1 with TRBJ2-1, with 7 bases aligning to TRBD2. The V gene end was trimmed by 0 bases and the J gene end by 2 bases; junction bases not matched to a gene: 10. The CDR3 runs 17 residues. CDR1 is DFQATT and CDR2 is SNEGSKA in the germline V gene (reference sequence). This chain's CDR3 is CSARDRSGIVPYNEQFF. The DNA of the CDR3 is TGCAGTGCTAGAGATCGCAGCGGGATAGTGCCCTACAATGAGCAGTTCTTC.

This chain connects TRBV20-1 to TRBJ2-1; D uncertain. The CDR3 is made up of 15 amino acids. V was shortened by 3 bases and J by 0 bases, with 12 bases between the two germline ends. CDR1 is DFQATT and CDR2 is SNEGSKA in the germline V gene (reference sequence). For the CDR3, the DNA is TGCAGTGCTAGGTCCGAAACGAGCTCCTACAATGAGCAGTTCTTC. This translates into CSARSETSSYNEQFF.

The CDR3 DNA is TGTGCCAGCTCACCGAACGCATTAGAGACCCAGTACTTC. Translation gives CASSPNALETQYF. The chain carries TRBV18 and TRBJ2-5; D is unresolved. With 3 bases removed from V and 4 bases from J, the gap between germline ends came to 9 bases. There are 13 residues in the CDR3. From germline, CDR1 is KGHSH and CDR2 LQKENI.

The V call is TRBV12-3 or TRBV12-4, the J call TRBJ2-2; 7 nucleotides align to TRBD2. The J segment lost 2 bases and the V segment lost 2 bases, leaving 5 bases of the junction unmatched. The length of the CDR3 is 16 residues. CDR3 loop: CASSLLPGGNTGELFF. CDR3 bases: TGTGCCAGCAGTTTACTTCCGGGGGGAAACACCGGGGAGCTGTTTTTT.

This clonotype has a single count. J is TRBJ2-7 and V is TRBV5-1, with 8 bases that match TRBD1. Germline CDR1 SGHRS, CDR2 YFSETQ. The CDR3 extends over 14 amino acids. The V gene end was trimmed by 4 bases and the J gene end by 4 bases; junction bases not matched to a gene: 7. The CDR3 loop is CASSHGQGWYEQYF. CDR3 nucleotide sequence: TGCGCCAGCAGCCATGGACAGGGTTGGTACGAGCAGTACTTC.

This chain joins TRBV29-1 and TRBJ2-3; 7 nucleotides match TRBD1. This CDR3 spans 11 amino acids. The V segment lost 8 bases and the J segment 5 bases; nucleotides outside the gene matches: 4. Germline assignment: CDR1 SQVTM and CDR2 ANQGSEA. The CDR3 DNA follows: TGCAGCTTAAACAGGGGAGATACGCAGTATTTT. Translated, it gives CSLNRGDTQYF.

The chain couples TRBV28 to TRBJ2-1; D not resolved. CDR3 length equals 16 residues. Germline CDR1 is MDHEN and CDR2 is SYDVKM. Trimming took 8 bases from V and 3 from J, leaving 20 bases between them. CDR3 sequence (DNA): TGTGCCAGCCCACCAAACATAAGGACGGACTACAATGAGCAGTTCTTC. Translated, it gives CASPPNIRTDYNEQFF.

This clonotype was seen repeatedly, ten times or more. This sequence joins TRBV29-1 and TRBJ2-2; possible D gene TRBD1, 6 bases. The CDR3 contains 13 residues. Germline-derived CDR1 and CDR2 are SQVTM and ANQGSEA. V was cut by 2 bases and J by 3 bases, with 7 bases left in between. CDR3 region: CSVEKGDTGELFF. The DNA for the CDR3 is TGCAGCGTTGAAAAGGGGGACACCGGGGAGCTGTTTTTT.

This clonotype was seen a few times. The chain carries TRBV20-1 and TRBJ2-5; 12 nucleotides line up with TRBD2. The germline CDR1 and CDR2 sequences are DFQATT and SNEGSKA (reference sequence). V trimming: 5 bases; J trimming: 4 bases; junction bases outside the gene matches: 2. The CDR3 is 13 amino acids. The CDR3 loop is CSAPGLAGETQYF. The CDR3 DNA reads TGCAGTGCTCCGGGACTAGCGGGAGAGACCCAGTACTTC.

The rearrangement links TRBV20-1 to TRBJ2-2; 9 bases align to TRBD1. The CDR3 has 15 amino acids. V gave up 6 bases and J gave up 4 bases; unmatched junction bases: 9. From germline, CDR1 is DFQATT and CDR2 SNEGSKA (reference sequence). The chain's CDR3 is CSASTGGAGTGELFF. The CDR3 DNA is TGCAGTGCCAGTACAGGGGGCGCGGGCACCGGGGAGCTGTTTTTT.

This clonotype has just a few counts. The chain joins TRBV25-1 to TRBJ2-7; D is tentatively TRBD1 or TRBD2 (5 bases each). The CDR3 extends over 16 amino acids. V lost 3 bases and J lost 7, with 22 bases in between. The germline V gene encodes CDR1 MGHDK and CDR2 SYGVNS. The DNA for the CDR3 is TGTGCCAGCAGTGACCTTCGTCCGGGGCTTCTGAGTGAGCAGTACTTC. It codes for CASSDLRPGLLSEQYF.

This clonotype was detected many times. This chain links TRBV4-3 with TRBJ1-5; possible D gene TRBD1, 6 bases. V dropped 4 bases and J dropped 3 bases, with 13 bases sitting between them. The CDR3 is 15 residues long. CDR1 and CDR2 from the germline V gene are LGHNA and YSLEER. The CDR3 DNA reads as TGCGCCAGCAGCCCCGAGCCAGGGGTCAATCAGCCCCAGCATTTT. This encodes CASSPEPGVNQPQHF.

V gene TRBV7-8 combines with J gene TRBJ2-7; TRBD2 agrees at 12 bases. Germline loops: CDR1 SGHVS, CDR2 FQNEAQ. The trim removed 5 bases at V and 5 bases at J, leaving 10 bases unmatched. The CDR3 length is 16 residues. The CDR3 region is CASSPLSSGGANEQYF. The DNA for the CDR3 is TGTGCCAGCAGCCCCCTGTCTAGCGGGGGGGCCAACGAGCAGTACTTC.

This clonotype was counted only a few times. This chain links TRBV5-5 with TRBJ2-5; D unclear. This CDR3 spans 13 amino acids. CDR1 and CDR2 (germline): SGHKS, YYEKEE (reference sequence). The V and J ends lost 6 bases and 4 bases respectively, with 13 bases between them. CDR3 coding DNA: TGTGCCAGCATTCCCTCTGACGGAGAGACCCAGTACTTC. Protein: CASIPSDGETQYF.

The rearrangement uses TRBV7-2 and TRBJ2-7; D may be TRBD2 (5 bases). Germline V lookup: CDR1 SGHTA, CDR2 FQGNSA. V lost 4 bases and J 5 bases, leaving 15 bases between the germline ends. The CDR3 length is 14 residues. In DNA, the CDR3 is TGTGCCAGCAGCTCGGTCCCGGCGAGGGACGAGCAGTACTTC. Translating it yields CASSSVPARDEQYF.